There are many counts of the clone carrying this T cell receptor beta chain. Through a sample-barcoded 5' primer and a J-beta primer mix, a second PCR was run for roughly 6 to 12 cycles. TCRdb reanalysed the 5' RACE reads using MiXCR and keeps one entry per CDR3 protein. The table has around 1,700,000 distinct CDR3 sequences, roughly 27% seen once. This sample is part of a study of blood T cells in healthy people across ages. CDR1 and CDR2 (germline): SGDLS, YYNGEE. The CDR3 runs 15 residues. V was clipped by 0 bases and J by 2 bases, with 12 bases between them. The source is a woman aged 30 to 39 in good health. V and J are TRBV9 and TRBJ2-7; no clear D gene. Sequenced sample: blood. Here the CDR3 reads CASSVGSFGTYEQYF. The CDR3 DNA sequence: TGTGCCAGCAGCGTAGGATCCTTTGGCACCTACGAGCAGTACTTC.